The 20 T cell receptor beta chains reported below all come from one sample, sequenced in a study of CD8+CD57+ T cells in acquired aplastic anemia. Sequencing involved patients with CD8+CD57+ cell expansion previously shown by flow cytometry. The template for TCR beta VDJ and CDR3 sequence profiling was genomic DNA. TCRdb fed the reads into MiXCR, producing one record per CDR3 protein. The table has around 290,000 distinct CDR3 sequences, about 50% seen once. Sequenced material: sorted CD4+, CD8+, or CD8+CD57+ T cells (not recorded which) from PBMCs. Receptors originate from a human donor with aplastic anemia.

This clonotype was found once. The chain carries TRBV7-2 and TRBJ1-1; D unclear. The germline V gene has CDR1 SGHTA and CDR2 FQGNSA. The CDR3 is 14 amino acids. V lost 5 bases to trimming and J lost 1 base, with 11 bases between them. CDR3 coding DNA: TGTGCCAGCAGCCTAGACCGGAAGAACACTGAAGCTTTCTTT. Its protein product is CASSLDRKNTEAFF. Based on the CDR3 plus reference TRBV7-2 and TRBJ1-1, the full variable domain is GAGVSQSPSNKVTEKGKDVELRCDPISGHTALYWYRQSLGQGLEFLIYFQGNSAPDKSGLPSDRFSAERTGGSVSTLTIQRTQQEDSAVYLCASSLDRKNTEAFFGQGTRLTVV.

This clonotype was seen repeatedly, ten times or more. V is TRBV9 and J is TRBJ2-3; D call uncertain. This CDR3 region has 14 residues. Deletions cut 3 bases from V and 0 bases from J, with 8 bases between. Per germline, CDR1 SGDLS and CDR2 YYNGEE. The CDR3 region has the DNA TGTGCCAGCAGCGACCCCACTAGCACAGATACGCAGTATTTT. Protein product: CASSDPTSTDTQYF.

This clonotype appeared once. This chain connects TRBV5-1 to TRBJ2-3, with D unclear. This CDR3 comprises 13 residues. The ends were cut back, 0 bases at V and 6 bases at J, with 8 bases in the middle. Germline loops: CDR1 SGHRS, CDR2 YFSETQ. This CDR3 reads CASSLEGWDTQYF. The CDR3 DNA is TGCGCCAGCAGCTTGGAAGGGTGGGATACGCAGTATTTT. The entire variable domain, with the rest obtained from reference TRBV5-1 and TRBJ2-3, is as follows: KAGVTQTPRYLIKTRGQQVTLSCSPISGHRSVSWYQQTPGQGLQFLFEYFSETQRNKGNFPGRFSGRQFSNSRSEMNVSTLELGDSALYLCASSLEGWDTQYFGPGTRLTVL.

The chain has TRBV29-1 and TRBJ1-3, with 7 nucleotides matching TRBD1. Germline values: CDR1 SQVTM, CDR2 ANQGSEA. V trimming: 6 bases; J trimming: 0 bases; junction bases outside the gene matches: 5. CDR3 length: 14 amino acids. This CDR3 is CSVRGGASGNTIYF. DNA for the CDR3: TGCAGCGTAAGAGGGGGCGCCTCTGGAAACACCATATATTTT.

V and J are TRBV2 and TRBJ1-1; 10 bases match TRBD1. The CDR3 consists of 15 residues. V lost 6 bases, J lost 5 bases, and 9 bases stayed unmatched. Germline CDR1 is SNHLY and CDR2 is FYNNEI. The CDR3 nucleotides are TGTGCCAGCAGCTTAAGGACAGGGGGTCGGACTGAAGCTTTCTTT. Encoded protein: CASSLRTGGRTEAFF.

There are many counts of this clonotype. This rearrangement joins TRBV5-1 to TRBJ2-7; unclear D gene. Germline V lookup: CDR1 SGHRS, CDR2 YFSETQ. The CDR3 loop spans 11 amino acids. Trimming took off 6 bases at V and 7 bases at J, with 11 bases between the two ends. CDR3 coding DNA: TGCGCCAGCATGGTGGACGGGGAGCAGTACTTC. Translation: CASMVDGEQYF.

The chain recombines TRBV7-9 with TRBJ2-7; D is possibly TRBD2 (5 bases). The better agreement between TRBJ2-5 and the DNA end casts doubt on the J call. The CDR3 sequence is 16 residues long. From germline, CDR1 is SEHNR and CDR2 FQNEAQ (reference sequence). The CDR3 nucleotides read TGTGCCAGCAGCCGCGGACTCAAACCTCTACAAGAGACCCAGTACTTC. Amino acid sequence: CASSRGLKPLQETQYF.

The table lists this clonotype with a count of one. V gene TRBV20-1 combines with J gene TRBJ2-1; a weak D match, TRBD2 (7 bases). V was clipped by 3 bases and J by 3 bases, with 12 bases between them. The CDR3 totals 14 residues. CDR1 and CDR2 (germline): DFQATT, SNEGSKA (reference sequence). The CDR3 coding sequence is TGCAGTGCTAGCGAGGGGGGGGTCTACAATGAGCAGTTCTTC. This encodes CSASEGGVYNEQFF.

The chain carries TRBV10-3 and TRBJ2-4; tentatively, D is TRBD1 (6 bases). Trimming stripped 10 bases from V and 7 bases from J, with 20 bases between. The germline CDR1 and CDR2 sequences are ENHRY and SYGVKD. This CDR3 comprises 14 residues. The CDR3 DNA reads TGTGCCAGCAGAGACGCAGGGGAAGGGAACATTCAGTACTTC. It specifies CASRDAGEGNIQYF.

A remark on this clonotype: One end of the junction fails to match germline, which may point to a read error. The rearrangement joins TRBV20-1 to TRBJ1-5; tentative D call: TRBD1 (5 bases). This CDR3 is built from 14 residues. Germline V gene lookup returns CDR1 DFQATT and CDR2 SNEGSKA (reference sequence). The CDR3 is CSARGQIGNQPLHF. The DNA for the CDR3 is TGCAGTGCTAGAGGACAGATCGGCAATCAGCCCCTGCATTTT.

There are many counts of this clonotype. The rearrangement uses TRBV5-6 and TRBJ2-7; TRBD1 aligns across 7 bases. The V gene end was trimmed by 2 bases and the J gene end by 2 bases; junction bases not matched to a gene: 4. The CDR3 runs to 14 residues. From germline, CDR1 is SGHDT and CDR2 YYEEEE. This CDR3 is CASSFGQATYEQYF. DNA of the CDR3: TGTGCCAGCAGCTTCGGACAGGCGACCTACGAGCAGTACTTC.

V usage is TRBV12-3 or TRBV12-4 and J usage is TRBJ2-7; 10 positions match TRBD1. Near its end, the DNA agrees better with TRBJ2-5, so the J call may be wrong. This CDR3 spans 17 amino acids. Here the CDR3 reads CASTRRAGTGEGETQYF. CDR3 nucleotides: TGTGCCAGCACCCGACGCGCCGGGACAGGGGAGGGGGAGACCCAGTACTTC.

The gene calls are TRBV5-1 and TRBJ2-7; the D call may be TRBD1 or TRBD2 (7 bases each). Trimming took 8 bases from V and 3 from J, leaving 15 bases between them. The CDR3 covers 13 residues. The germline V gene has CDR1 SGHRS and CDR2 YFSETQ. CDR3 sequence (DNA): TGCGCCAGTCGACAGGGAGGGTACTACGAGCAGTACTTC. Protein sequence: CASRQGGYYEQYF.

The rearrangement links TRBV5-1 to TRBJ2-2; D not certain. This CDR3 region has 13 residues. Germline lookup yields CDR1 SGHRS and CDR2 YFSETQ. V was cut by 0 bases and J by 7 bases, with 7 bases left in between. The CDR3 loop is CASSLVGFGELFF. As DNA, the CDR3 is TGCGCCAGCAGCTTGGTCGGTTTCGGGGAGCTGTTTTTT.

This chain uses TRBV29-1 with TRBJ2-2; the match to TRBD1 covers 7 bases. Looked up from germline, CDR1 is SQVTM and CDR2 is ANQGSEA. CDR3 length: 14 residues. Trimming took 6 bases from V and 0 from J; bases not matched to a gene: 4. As DNA, the CDR3 is TGCAGCGTGAACAGGGGCGCGAACACCGGGGAGCTGTTTTTT. Encoded protein: CSVNRGANTGELFF.

J is TRBJ1-5 and V is TRBV20-1; D not resolved. The V gene's germline CDR1 is DFQATT and CDR2 SNEGSKA (reference sequence). There are 13 residues in the CDR3. Trimming stripped 6 bases from V and 3 bases from J, with 12 bases between. The CDR3 sequence is CSASSPANQPQHF. The CDR3 region has the DNA TGCAGTGCCAGTAGTCCAGCCAATCAGCCCCAGCATTTT.

In this sample, this clonotype turned up many times. The gene calls are TRBV7-9 and TRBJ2-5; D could derive from TRBD1 or TRBD2 (5 bases each). Germline assignment: CDR1 SEHNR and CDR2 FQNEAQ (reference sequence). The CDR3 sequence is 14 residues long. V was clipped by 6 bases and J by 1 base, with 12 bases between them. In DNA, the CDR3 is TGTGCCAGCAGTTTCCCGGGACGCCAAGAGACCCAGTACTTC. Protein: CASSFPGRQETQYF.

As for this clonotype: A read error is possible here, since a much larger clone lies one base away. The conserved phenylalanine or tryptophan is not found at the CDR3 terminus, so this likely reflects a read error. The genes are TRBV6-1 and TRBJ1-5, with D tentatively TRBD1 (6 bases). Trimming left V 7 bases short and J 0 bases short, with 16 bases between. CDR3 size: 16 residues. Per the germline V gene, CDR1 is MNHNS and CDR2 is SASEGT. The CDR3 reads CASITGRGYSNQPQHL. For the CDR3, the DNA is TGTGCCAGCATTACAGGGAGGGGATATAGCAATCAGCCCCAGCATCTT.

This chain links TRBV7-8 with TRBJ2-3; D is uncertain. With the DNA end fitting TRBJ1-5 better, the J assignment may be wrong. This CDR3 has 18 amino acids. Germline values: CDR1 SGHVS, CDR2 FQNEAQ. This CDR3 reads CASSLGVAGGRGTDTQHF. The CDR3 DNA reads TGTGCCAGCAGCCTAGGTGTAGCGGGAGGGCGTGGCACAGATACGCAGCATTTT.

This clonotype was detected only once. This sequence joins TRBV2 and TRBJ2-7; D could derive from TRBD1 or TRBD2 (5 bases each). This CDR3 is 14 amino acids long. V lost 11 bases to trimming and J lost 4 bases, with 21 bases between them. Germline V CDR1 and CDR2: SNHLY, FYNNEI. The CDR3 DNA reads TGTGCCGCCGGCCCGGGACGGATCTTATACGAGCAGTACTTC. This sequence encodes CAAGPGRILYEQYF.